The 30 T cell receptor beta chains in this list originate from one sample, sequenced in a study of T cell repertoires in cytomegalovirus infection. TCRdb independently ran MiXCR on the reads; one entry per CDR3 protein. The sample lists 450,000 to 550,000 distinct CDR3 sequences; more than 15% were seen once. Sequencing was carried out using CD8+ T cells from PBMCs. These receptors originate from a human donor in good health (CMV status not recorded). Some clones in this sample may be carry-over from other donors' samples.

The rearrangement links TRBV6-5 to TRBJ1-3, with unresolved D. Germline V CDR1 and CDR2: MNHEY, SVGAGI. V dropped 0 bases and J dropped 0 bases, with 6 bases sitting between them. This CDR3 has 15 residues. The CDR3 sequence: CASSYSRYSGNTIYF. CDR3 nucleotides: TGTGCCAGCAGTTACTCGAGGTACTCTGGAAACACCATATATTTT.

The DNA of the CDR3 is TGCGCCAGCAGCTTGGCCTTGGGACAGGGGCGTTACAATGAGCAGTTCTTC. Residues: CASSLALGQGRYNEQFF. The V gene is TRBV5-1, the J gene TRBJ2-1, with TRBD1 matching 10 bases. With V trimmed by 0 bases and J by 4 bases, 7 bases remained unmatched. In germline, CDR1 is SGHRS, CDR2 YFSETQ. The CDR3 has 17 amino acids.

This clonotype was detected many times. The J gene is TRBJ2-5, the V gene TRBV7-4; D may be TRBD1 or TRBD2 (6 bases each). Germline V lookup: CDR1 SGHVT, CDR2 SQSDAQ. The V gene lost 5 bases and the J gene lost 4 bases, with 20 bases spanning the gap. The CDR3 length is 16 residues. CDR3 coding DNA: TGTGCCAGCAGCCCCCTCGGGGGCGTCTATGGAGAGACCCAGTACTTC. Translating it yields CASSPLGGVYGETQYF.

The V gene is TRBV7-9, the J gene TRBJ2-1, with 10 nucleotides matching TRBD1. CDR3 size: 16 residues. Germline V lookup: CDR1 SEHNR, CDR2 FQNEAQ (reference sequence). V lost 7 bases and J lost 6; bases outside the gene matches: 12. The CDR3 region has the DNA TGTGCCAGCACACCCTGGGGGACAGGGGTGGGCAATGAGCAGTTCTTC. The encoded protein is CASTPWGTGVGNEQFF.

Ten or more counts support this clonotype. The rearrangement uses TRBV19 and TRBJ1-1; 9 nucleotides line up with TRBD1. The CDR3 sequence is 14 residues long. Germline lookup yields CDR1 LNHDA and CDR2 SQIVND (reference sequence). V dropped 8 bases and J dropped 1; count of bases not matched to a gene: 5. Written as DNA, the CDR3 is TGTGCCAGTCAGGGGACAGGGAAGAACACTGAAGCTTTCTTT. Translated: CASQGTGKNTEAFF.

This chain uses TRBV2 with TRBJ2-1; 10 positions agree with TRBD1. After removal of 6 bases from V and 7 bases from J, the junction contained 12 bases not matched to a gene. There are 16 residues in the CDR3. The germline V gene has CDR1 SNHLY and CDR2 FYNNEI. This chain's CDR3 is CASRGDRGRSKNEQFF. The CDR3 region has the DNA TGTGCCAGCAGGGGCGACAGGGGGCGCAGCAAAAATGAGCAGTTCTTC.

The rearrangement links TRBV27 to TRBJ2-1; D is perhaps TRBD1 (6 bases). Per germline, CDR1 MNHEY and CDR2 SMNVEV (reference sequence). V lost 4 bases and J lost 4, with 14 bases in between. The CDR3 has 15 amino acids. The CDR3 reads CASSSQGMGYNEQFF. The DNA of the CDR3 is TGTGCCAGCAGTTCACAGGGAATGGGTTACAATGAGCAGTTCTTC.

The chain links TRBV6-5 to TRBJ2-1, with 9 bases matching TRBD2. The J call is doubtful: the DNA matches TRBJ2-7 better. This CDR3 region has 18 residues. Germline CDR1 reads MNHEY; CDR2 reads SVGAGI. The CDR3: CASSYSSRTSDRYNEQYF. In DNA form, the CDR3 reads TGTGCCAGCAGTTACTCCAGCAGGACTAGCGATCGTTACAATGAGCAGTACTTC.

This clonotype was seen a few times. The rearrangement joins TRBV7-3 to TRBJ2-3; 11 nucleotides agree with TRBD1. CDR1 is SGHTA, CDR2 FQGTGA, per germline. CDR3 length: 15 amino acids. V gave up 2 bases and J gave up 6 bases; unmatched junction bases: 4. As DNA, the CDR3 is TGTGCCAGCAGCTTAGGGACAGGGGGTGATGATACGCAGTATTTT. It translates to CASSLGTGGDDTQYF.

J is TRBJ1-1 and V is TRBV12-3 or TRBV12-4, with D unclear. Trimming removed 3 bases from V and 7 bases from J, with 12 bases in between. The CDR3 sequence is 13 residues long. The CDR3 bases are TGTGCCAGCAGTTTTGGCGGACCTTTTGAAGCTTTCTTT. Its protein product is CASSFGGPFEAFF.

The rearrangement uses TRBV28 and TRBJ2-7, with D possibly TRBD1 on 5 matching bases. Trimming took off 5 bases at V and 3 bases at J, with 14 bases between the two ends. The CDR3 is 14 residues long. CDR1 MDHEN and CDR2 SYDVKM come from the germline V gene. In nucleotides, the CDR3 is TGTGCCAGCAGTCCACCGACAAGGGGCTACGAGCAGTACTTC. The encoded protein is CASSPPTRGYEQYF.

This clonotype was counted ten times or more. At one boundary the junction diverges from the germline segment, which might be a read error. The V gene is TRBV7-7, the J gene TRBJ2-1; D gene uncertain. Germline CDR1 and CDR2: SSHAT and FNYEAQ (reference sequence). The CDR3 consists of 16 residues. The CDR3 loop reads CASSPSLKAPYNEQFF. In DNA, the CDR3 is TGTGCTAGCAGTCCCAGCTTAAAGGCCCCATACAATGAGCAGTTCTTC.

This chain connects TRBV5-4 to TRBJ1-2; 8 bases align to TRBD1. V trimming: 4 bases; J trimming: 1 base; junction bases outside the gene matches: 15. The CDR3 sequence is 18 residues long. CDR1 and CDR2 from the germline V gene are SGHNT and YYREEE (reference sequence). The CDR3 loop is CASSDLPGRGLGNYGYTF. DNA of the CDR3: TGTGCCAGCAGCGACCTGCCTGGCAGGGGGCTAGGTAACTATGGCTACACCTTC.

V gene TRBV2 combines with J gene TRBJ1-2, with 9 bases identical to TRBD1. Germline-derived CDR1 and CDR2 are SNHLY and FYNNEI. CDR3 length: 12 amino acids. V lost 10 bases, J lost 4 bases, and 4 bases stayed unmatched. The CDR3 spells CATKTGGYGYTF. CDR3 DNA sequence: TGTGCCACCAAGACAGGGGGCTATGGCTACACCTTC.

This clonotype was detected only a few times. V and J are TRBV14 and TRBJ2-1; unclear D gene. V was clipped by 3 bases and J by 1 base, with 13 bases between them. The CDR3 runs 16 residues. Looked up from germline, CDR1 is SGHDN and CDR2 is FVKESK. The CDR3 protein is CASSHVRLRSYNEQFF. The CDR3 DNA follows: TGTGCCAGCAGCCACGTCCGACTGCGGTCCTACAATGAGCAGTTCTTC. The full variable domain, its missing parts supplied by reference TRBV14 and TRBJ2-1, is EAGVTQFPSHSVIEKGQTVTLRCDPISGHDNLYWYRRVMGKEIKFLLHFVKESKQDESGMPNNRFLAERTGGTYSTLKVQPAELEDSGVYFCASSHVRLRSYNEQFFGPGTRLTVL.

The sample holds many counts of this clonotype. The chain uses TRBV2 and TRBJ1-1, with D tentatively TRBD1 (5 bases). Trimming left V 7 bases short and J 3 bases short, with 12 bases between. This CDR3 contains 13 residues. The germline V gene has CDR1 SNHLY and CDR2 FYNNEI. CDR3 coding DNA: TGTGCCAGCAAGAAGGGGTGGGACACTGAAGCTTTCTTT. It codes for CASKKGWDTEAFF.

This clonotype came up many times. The CDR3, as DNA: TGTGCCAGCAGTTTAGCGCCCCAGTGGAGCACAGATACGCAGTATTTT. This gives the protein CASSLAPQWSTDTQYF. The V gene is TRBV12-3 or TRBV12-4, the J gene TRBJ2-3; no firm D call. This CDR3 has 16 amino acids. Trimming took 0 bases from V and 0 from J, leaving 10 bases between them.

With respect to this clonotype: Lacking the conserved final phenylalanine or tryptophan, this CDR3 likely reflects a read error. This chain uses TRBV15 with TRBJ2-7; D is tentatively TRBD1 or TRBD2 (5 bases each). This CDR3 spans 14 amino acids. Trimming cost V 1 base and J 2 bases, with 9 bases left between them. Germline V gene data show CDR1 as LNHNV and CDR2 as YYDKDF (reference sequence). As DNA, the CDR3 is TGTGCCACCAGCAGAGTGGGACGGACCTACGAGCAGTACTTA. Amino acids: CATSRVGRTYEQYL.

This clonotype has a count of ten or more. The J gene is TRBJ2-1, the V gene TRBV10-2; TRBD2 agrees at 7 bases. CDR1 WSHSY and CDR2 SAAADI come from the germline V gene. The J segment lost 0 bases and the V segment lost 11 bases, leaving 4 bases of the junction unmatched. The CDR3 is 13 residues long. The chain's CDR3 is CAAGGSSYNEQFF. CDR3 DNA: TGCGCCGCCGGGGGGAGCTCCTACAATGAGCAGTTCTTC.

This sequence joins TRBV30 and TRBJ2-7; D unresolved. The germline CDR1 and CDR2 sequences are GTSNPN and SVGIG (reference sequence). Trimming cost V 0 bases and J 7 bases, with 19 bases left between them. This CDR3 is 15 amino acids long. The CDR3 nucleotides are TGTGCCTGGAGTGTACATCTAGGCGTATACGATGAGCAGTACTTC. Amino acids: CAWSVHLGVYDEQYF.

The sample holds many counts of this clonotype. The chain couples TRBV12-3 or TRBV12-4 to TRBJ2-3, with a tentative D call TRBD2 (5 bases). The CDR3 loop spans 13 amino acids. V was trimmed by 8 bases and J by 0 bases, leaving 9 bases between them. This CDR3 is CASFGVSTDTQYF. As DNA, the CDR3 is TGTGCCAGCTTCGGGGTTAGCACAGATACGCAGTATTTT.

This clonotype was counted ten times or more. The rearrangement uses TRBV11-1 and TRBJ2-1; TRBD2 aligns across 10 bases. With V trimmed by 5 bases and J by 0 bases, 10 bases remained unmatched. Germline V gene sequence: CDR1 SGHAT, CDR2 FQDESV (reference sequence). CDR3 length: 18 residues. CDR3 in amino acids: CASSGGLADLSSYNEQFF. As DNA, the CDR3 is TGTGCCAGCAGCGGAGGACTAGCGGACCTAAGCTCCTACAATGAGCAGTTCTTC.

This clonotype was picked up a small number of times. The CDR3 region is CASSHVNGNTEAFF. CDR3 sequence (DNA): TGTGCCAGCAGCCACGTTAATGGGAACACTGAAGCTTTCTTT. V and J are TRBV11-2 and TRBJ1-1, with D hard to call. There are 14 residues in the CDR3. With 5 bases removed from V and 1 base from J, the gap between germline ends came to 11 bases. The germline CDR1 and CDR2 sequences are SGHAT and FQNNGV. Looking up the rest from reference TRBV11-2 and TRBJ1-1 gives the full variable domain: EAGVAQSPRYKIIEKRQSVAFWCNPISGHATLYWYQQILGQGPKLLIQFQNNGVVDDSQLPKDRFSAERLKGVDSTLKIQPAKLEDSAVYLCASSHVNGNTEAFFGQGTRLTVV.

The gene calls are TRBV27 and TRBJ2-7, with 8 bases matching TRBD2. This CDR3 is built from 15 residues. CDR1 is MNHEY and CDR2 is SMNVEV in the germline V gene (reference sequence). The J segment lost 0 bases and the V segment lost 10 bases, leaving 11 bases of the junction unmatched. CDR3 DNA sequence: TGTGCCACGGGACGGGGGGGACTGAGCTCCTACGAGCAGTACTTC. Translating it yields CATGRGGLSSYEQYF.

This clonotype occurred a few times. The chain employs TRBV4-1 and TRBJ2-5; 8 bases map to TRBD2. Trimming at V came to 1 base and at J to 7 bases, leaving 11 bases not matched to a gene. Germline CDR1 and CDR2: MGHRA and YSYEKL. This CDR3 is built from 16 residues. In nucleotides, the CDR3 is TGCGCCAGCAGCCAAGTTGAGACTAGCGATGGGGGGACCCAGTACTTC. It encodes CASSQVETSDGGTQYF.

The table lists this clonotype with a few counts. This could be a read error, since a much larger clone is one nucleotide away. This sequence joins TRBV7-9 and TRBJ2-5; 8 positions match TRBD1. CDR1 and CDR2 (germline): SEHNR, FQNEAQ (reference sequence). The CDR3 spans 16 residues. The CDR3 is CASSPPQGVDQDTQYF. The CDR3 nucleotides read TGTGCCAGCAGCCCACCACAGGGGGTAGACCAAGATACCCAGTACTTC.

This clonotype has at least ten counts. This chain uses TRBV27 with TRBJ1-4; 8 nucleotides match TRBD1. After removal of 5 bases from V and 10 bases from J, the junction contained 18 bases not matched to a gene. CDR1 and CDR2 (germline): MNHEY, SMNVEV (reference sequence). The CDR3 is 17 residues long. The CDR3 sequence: CASSTGQGFRLYGKLFF. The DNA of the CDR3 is TGTGCCAGCAGTACCGGACAGGGTTTCAGGTTGTATGGAAAACTGTTTTTT.

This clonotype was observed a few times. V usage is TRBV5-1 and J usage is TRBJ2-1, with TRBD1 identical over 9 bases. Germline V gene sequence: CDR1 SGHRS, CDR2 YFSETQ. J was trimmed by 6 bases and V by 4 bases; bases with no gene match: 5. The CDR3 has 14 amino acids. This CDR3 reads CASSLTGGSNEQFF. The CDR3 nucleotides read TGCGCCAGCAGCCTGACAGGGGGGAGCAATGAGCAGTTCTTC.

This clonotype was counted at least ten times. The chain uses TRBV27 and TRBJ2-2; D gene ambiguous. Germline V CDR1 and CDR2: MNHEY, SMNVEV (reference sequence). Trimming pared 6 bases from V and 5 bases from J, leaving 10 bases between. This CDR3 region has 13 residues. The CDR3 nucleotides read TGTGCCAGCAGCTTAGTTGGAACCGGGGAGCTGTTTTTT. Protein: CASSLVGTGELFF.

CDR3 sequence: CATSRSRGEDAGNTIYF. The CDR3, as DNA: TGTGCCACCAGCAGATCCCGGGGGGAGGACGCTGGAAACACCATATATTTT. This chain uses TRBV15 with TRBJ1-3; the D gene is possibly TRBD1 (5 bases). Trimming took 2 bases from V and 2 from J, leaving 16 bases between them. The CDR3 is 17 residues long. Germline V CDR1 and CDR2: LNHNV, YYDKDF (reference sequence). Full variable domain (rest looked up from reference TRBV15 and TRBJ1-3): DAMVIQNPRYQVTQFGKPVTLSCSQTLNHNVMYWYQQKSSQAPKLLFHYYDKDFNNEADTPDNFQSRRPNTSFCFLDIRSPGLGDTAMYLCATSRSRGEDAGNTIYFGEGSWLTVV.